The clone carrying this T cell receptor beta chain was seen a handful of times. As yet, its antigen is unknown. V lost 4 bases to trimming and J lost 4 bases; unmatched junction nucleotides: 8. The length of the CDR3 is 16 residues. Germline CDR1 LGHNA, CDR2 YNFKEQ. This sample was taken from a study of T-cell reconstitution after alpha-beta-depleted transplantation in children. Unique molecular identifiers featured in how the TCRbeta library was prepared. From the PCR reads, TCRdb called clonotypes with MiXCR, one entry per CDR3 protein. Here the sample spans tens of thousands of distinct CDR3 sequences, under 6.5% being singletons. Findings of the study overall: Surviving recipient T cells and thymic progenitors accounted for the high day-60 TCRbeta diversity observed in some patients. After one year, T-cell counts and TCRbeta diversity mostly came from new T cells. Reported findings indicate that, about two months after transplant, alpha-beta T cells came from several hundred expanded clones, which were derived from non-depleted graft cells.

The sequencing used peripheral blood, collected 60 days after TCRalphabeta/CD19-depleted stem cell transplant. J is TRBJ2-3 and V is TRBV4-2; 10 bases agree with TRBD2. This TCR came from a child less than two years old who had a stem cell transplant for acute myeloid leukemia, so the T cells may come from the graft donor. CDR3 bases: TGTGCCAGCAGCCTTTATAGCGGGAGGAGGTCAGATACGCAGTATTTT. Protein sequence: CASSLYSGRRSDTQYF.